What follows are 26 T cell receptor beta chains derived from one specimen sequenced in a study of blood T cell repertoires in COVID-19. The assay was immunoSEQ multiplex PCR, and TCRdb's table has in-frame clones only and misses some. The sample consists of about 140,000 clones, under 90% of them appearing once. The specimen was peripheral blood. These receptors were obtained from a human donor in a cohort sampled during active COVID-19.

V and J are TRBV10-2 and TRBJ2-3, with 9 nucleotides matching TRBD2. Trimming at V came to 5 bases and at J to 5 bases, leaving 8 bases not matched to a gene. The germline CDR1 and CDR2 sequences are WSHSY and SAAADI. This CDR3 spans 15 amino acids. Written as DNA, the CDR3 is TGCGCCAGCAGTCCTACTAGCGGGTTGGGAGATACGCAGTATTTT. This gives the protein CASSPTSGLGDTQYF.

V gene TRBV6-2 or TRBV6-3 combines with J gene TRBJ2-7, with 7 bases that match TRBD1. V was clipped by 4 bases and J by 1 base; unmatched bases: 4. Germline V CDR1 and CDR2: MNHEY, SVGEGT. The CDR3 length is 14 residues. Written as DNA, the CDR3 is TGTGCCAGCAGTTCGACAGGGACATCCTACGAGCAGTACTTC. Translated, it gives CASSSTGTSYEQYF.

The chain couples TRBV27 to TRBJ1-2; possibly TRBD1 for D (6 bases). The V end was cut by 5 bases, the J end by 5 bases, with 18 bases between. Germline V lookup: CDR1 MNHEY, CDR2 SMNVEV (reference sequence). The CDR3 extends over 15 amino acids. The CDR3, as DNA: TGTGCCAGCAGTCCATTGCCGGGGAGGGGGTATGGCTACACCTTC. Translating it yields CASSPLPGRGYGYTF.

A note on this clone: Compared with germline, one end of the junction differs, possibly owing to a read error. The rearrangement uses TRBV5-1 and TRBJ2-7; the match to TRBD2 covers 11 bases. This CDR3 comprises 14 residues. The germline V gene has CDR1 SGHRS and CDR2 YFSETQ. The CDR3 sequence: CASRPGLAAYVQYF. For the CDR3, the DNA is TGCGCCAGCAGACCGGGACTAGCGGCGTACGTGCAGTACTTC.

The chain is built from TRBV18 and TRBJ2-7, with 7 bases lining up with TRBD1. This CDR3 has 16 amino acids. Losses at the gene ends were 3 bases for V and 2 bases for J; bases not matched to a gene: 10. The V gene's germline CDR1 is KGHSH and CDR2 LQKENI. As DNA, the CDR3 is TGTGCCAGCTCACCTTTCGGACAGGTATTAACCTACGAGCAGTACTTC. Translating gives CASSPFGQVLTYEQYF.

V usage is TRBV6-2 or TRBV6-3 and J usage is TRBJ2-5; 11 bases line up with TRBD2. V dropped 6 bases and J dropped 0; count of bases not matched to a gene: 9. This CDR3 is 17 amino acids long. CDR1 is MNHEY, CDR2 SVGEGT, per germline. For the CDR3, the DNA is TGTGCCAGCAGCCGTCTAGCGGGAGGCACCTACCAAGAGACCCAGTACTTC. It codes for CASSRLAGGTYQETQYF.

The genes are TRBV6-1 and TRBJ2-1, with 15 bases matching TRBD2. V shed 0 bases and J 9 bases; nucleotides not matched to a gene: 3. The CDR3 is 16 amino acids. Per the germline V gene, CDR1 is MNHNS and CDR2 is SASEGT. CDR3 sequence: CASSEASGLAGGEQFF. The DNA for the CDR3 is TGTGCCAGCAGTGAAGCCTCGGGACTAGCGGGAGGTGAGCAGTTCTTC.

The chain uses TRBV19 and TRBJ1-5, with D possibly matching TRBD1 (5 bases). CDR3 length equals 16 residues. Germline loops: CDR1 LNHDA, CDR2 SQIVND (reference sequence). The V and J ends lost 7 bases and 0 bases respectively, with 16 bases between them. The CDR3 bases are TGTGCCAGTATGTCTGACAGTCACCGTAGCAATCAGCCCCAGCATTTT. Its translation is CASMSDSHRSNQPQHF.

The chain joins TRBV5-1 to TRBJ2-7; 13 bases map to TRBD2. The V gene's germline CDR1 is SGHRS and CDR2 YFSETQ. With V trimmed by 4 bases and J by 4 bases, 5 bases remained unmatched. The CDR3 consists of 15 residues. The CDR3: CASSEGLAGVYEQYF. CDR3 sequence (DNA): TGCGCCAGCAGCGAAGGACTAGCGGGAGTATACGAGCAGTACTTC.

This chain joins TRBV7-2 and TRBJ2-3; 10 nucleotides line up with TRBD2. Germline V gives CDR1 SGHTA, CDR2 FQGNSA. The CDR3 is 17 amino acids. The ends lost 4 bases at V and 2 bases at J; junction bases unmatched: 9. The CDR3 reads CASSSTPGLAYTDTQYF. The CDR3 DNA reads TGTGCCAGCAGCTCAACCCCGGGACTAGCGTACACAGATACGCAGTATTTT. Supplemented by reference TRBV7-2 and TRBJ2-3, the full variable domain reads GAGVSQSPSNKVTEKGKDVELRCDPISGHTALYWYRQSLGQGLEFLIYFQGNSAPDKSGLPSDRFSAERTGGSVSTLTIQRTQQEDSAVYLCASSSTPGLAYTDTQYFGPGTRLTVL.

This sequence joins TRBV7-2 and TRBJ1-3; 7 positions match TRBD1. Trimming took 5 bases from V and 4 from J; bases not matched to a gene: 5. Germline V gene lookup returns CDR1 SGHTA and CDR2 FQGNSA. The CDR3 is 14 amino acids. The CDR3 region is CASSIRQGGNTIYF. The CDR3 nucleotides read TGTGCCAGCAGCATCCGACAGGGCGGAAACACCATATATTTT. Combining the CDR3 with reference TRBV7-2 and TRBJ1-3 gives the whole variable domain GAGVSQSPSNKVTEKGKDVELRCDPISGHTALYWYRQSLGQGLEFLIYFQGNSAPDKSGLPSDRFSAERTGGSVSTLTIQRTQQEDSAVYLCASSIRQGGNTIYFGEGSWLTVV.

This chain connects TRBV5-4 to TRBJ2-5; 12 bases align to TRBD2. V dropped 0 bases and J dropped 1; count of bases not matched to a gene: 1. This CDR3 region has 16 residues. Germline V gives CDR1 SGHNT, CDR2 YYREEE (reference sequence). The CDR3 region is CASSLGGLAGQETQYF. Here the CDR3 DNA reads TGTGCCAGCAGCTTGGGGGGACTAGCGGGCCAAGAGACCCAGTACTTC.

The V gene is TRBV18, the J gene TRBJ2-3, with TRBD2 identical over 10 bases. Trimming took 1 base from V and 6 from J; bases not matched to a gene: 7. The CDR3 extends over 16 amino acids. Germline loops: CDR1 KGHSH, CDR2 LQKENI. Written as DNA, the CDR3 is TGTGCCAGCTCACCACGTCAGCGGGAGGGCCGCGATACGCAGTATTTT. Translation: CASSPRQREGRDTQYF.

The genes are TRBV5-4 and TRBJ1-3; a possible D gene is TRBD1 (5 bases). V shed 0 bases and J shed 2 bases, with 9 bases lying between them. The CDR3 covers 15 residues. CDR1 is SGHNT, CDR2 YYREEE, per germline (reference sequence). Written as DNA, the CDR3 is TGTGCCAGCAGCTTGGGGGGCGCGACTGGAAACACCATATATTTT. Protein: CASSLGGATGNTIYF.

The chain links TRBV28 to TRBJ2-2; 9 nucleotides line up with TRBD1. V lost 6 bases to trimming and J lost 7 bases; unmatched junction nucleotides: 15. Germline V gene data show CDR1 as MDHEN and CDR2 as SYDVKM. This CDR3 is 17 amino acids long. This CDR3 is CASSTAVAGQGIGELFF. CDR3 nucleotides: TGTGCCAGCAGCACAGCCGTTGCCGGACAGGGGATCGGGGAGCTGTTTTTT.

The chain uses TRBV7-8 and TRBJ1-1, with a tentative D call TRBD1 (5 bases). Germline assignment: CDR1 SGHVS and CDR2 FQNEAQ. The CDR3 extends over 13 amino acids. V was pared by 5 bases and J by 4 bases, with 11 bases between. The CDR3 is CASSPQGRTEAFF. The CDR3 DNA follows: TGTGCCAGCAGCCCTCAGGGTCGCACTGAAGCTTTCTTT.

V usage is TRBV6-2 or TRBV6-3 and J usage is TRBJ1-5; no clear D gene. The CDR3 has 13 amino acids. Germline V gene data show CDR1 as MNHEY and CDR2 as SVGEGT. V gave up 5 bases and J gave up 0 bases, with 5 bases separating them. This chain's CDR3 is CASSQFSNQPQHF. The CDR3 DNA sequence: TGTGCCAGCAGTCAGTTTAGCAATCAGCCCCAGCATTTT.

The rearrangement links TRBV12-3 or TRBV12-4 to TRBJ2-7, with 9 bases fitting TRBD1. V shed 8 bases, J shed 3 bases, and the junction held 2 bases outside the gene matches. The CDR3 contains 12 residues. The CDR3 DNA is TGTGCCAGCCTGGGACAGGGCTACGAGCAGTACTTC. Translating gives CASLGQGYEQYF.

This chain links TRBV28 with TRBJ2-7; 8 nucleotides match TRBD1. Germline V gives CDR1 MDHEN, CDR2 SYDVKM. The CDR3 has 15 amino acids. V lost 4 bases to trimming and J lost 5 bases; unmatched junction nucleotides: 10. This CDR3 reads CASSSLPTGVNEQYF. The CDR3 DNA is TGTGCCAGCAGTTCCCTCCCGACAGGGGTCAACGAGCAGTACTTC.

This clone has only one observation. This chain joins TRBV18 and TRBJ1-2, with D possibly matching TRBD1 (5 bases). The germline gives CDR1 KGHSH, CDR2 LQKENI. There are 16 residues in the CDR3. The ends were cut back, 6 bases at V and 4 bases at J, with 21 bases in the middle. CDR3 bases: TGTGCCAGCTCCCCCGGGACTTCTGAATTGGGCTATGGCTACACCTTC. Protein: CASSPGTSELGYGYTF.

The chain carries TRBV2 and TRBJ1-1; no clear D. The germline V gene encodes CDR1 SNHLY and CDR2 FYNNEI. CDR3 length: 15 amino acids. Trimming removed 7 bases from V and 5 bases from J, with 20 bases in between. The CDR3 DNA reads as TGTGCCAGCATCGACGAGAGGCTTCTTTCTACTGAAGCTTTCTTT. It is translated as CASIDERLLSTEAFF.

This chain links TRBV28 with TRBJ1-3; tentative D call: TRBD1 (6 bases). CDR3 length: 16 amino acids. The ends were cut back, 4 bases at V and 0 bases at J, with 13 bases in the middle. Germline lookup yields CDR1 MDHEN and CDR2 SYDVKM. The CDR3 DNA reads as TGTGCCAGCAGTTCAGCAGGGGTGTCCTCTGGAAACACCATATATTTT. Amino acids: CASSSAGVSSGNTIYF.

The genes are TRBV10-3 and TRBJ2-7; D is unclear. CDR1 is ENHRY and CDR2 is SYGVKD in the germline V gene. The CDR3 has 14 amino acids. Trimming stripped 3 bases from V and 6 bases from J, with 15 bases between. In DNA, the CDR3 is TGTGCCATCAGTGAATTTCAGCTCCTAGGCGAGCAGTACTTC. Protein product: CAISEFQLLGEQYF.

The chain is built from TRBV24-1 and TRBJ2-6; 7 bases align to TRBD1. The CDR3 spans 17 residues. Germline assignment: CDR1 KGHDR and CDR2 SFDVKD. J gave up 2 bases and V 2 bases, and 5 bases lay outside the gene matches. Here the CDR3 reads CATSDSGQFAGANVLTF. DNA of the CDR3: TGTGCCACCAGTGATTCGGGACAGTTCGCTGGGGCCAACGTCCTGACTTTC.

The chain employs TRBV7-9 and TRBJ2-5, with 9 nucleotides matching TRBD2. Germline V lookup: CDR1 SEHNR, CDR2 FQNEAQ (reference sequence). J lost 5 bases, V lost 3 bases, and 10 bases had no gene match. There are 16 residues in the CDR3. The CDR3 loop is CASSLAVAGGSETQYF. The CDR3 region has the DNA TGTGCCAGCAGCTTGGCGGTCGCGGGAGGGTCGGAGACCCAGTACTTC. The full variable domain, completed using reference TRBV7-9 and TRBJ2-5, is DTGVSQNPRHKITKRGQNVTFRCDPISEHNRLYWYRQTLGQGPEFLTYFQNEAQLEKSRLLSDRFSAERPKGSFSTLEIQRTEQGDSAMYLCASSLAVAGGSETQYFGPGTRLLVL.

The rearrangement links TRBV11-2 to TRBJ1-1, with unresolved D. The CDR3 has 17 amino acids. Germline-derived CDR1 and CDR2 are SGHAT and FQNNGV. Between the trimmed V and J ends, which lost 0 bases and 4 bases, there was a span of 18 bases. The CDR3 loop reads CASSLDGRGKGGTEAFF. The CDR3 nucleotides are TGTGCCAGCAGCTTAGATGGGCGCGGGAAGGGAGGCACTGAAGCTTTCTTT.